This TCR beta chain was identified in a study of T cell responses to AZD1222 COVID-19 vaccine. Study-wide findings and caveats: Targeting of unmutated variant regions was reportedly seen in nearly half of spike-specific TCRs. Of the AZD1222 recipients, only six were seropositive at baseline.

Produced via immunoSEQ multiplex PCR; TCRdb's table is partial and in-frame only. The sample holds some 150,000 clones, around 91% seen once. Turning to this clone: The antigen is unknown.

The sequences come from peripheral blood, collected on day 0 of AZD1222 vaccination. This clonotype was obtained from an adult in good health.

The CDR3 protein is CASSLSGGTRTEAFF. DNA for the CDR3: TGTGCCAGTAGTCTCTCAGGGGGAACTCGGACTGAAGCTTTCTTT. V gene TRBV19 combines with J gene TRBJ1-1; 7 nucleotides align to TRBD1. The trim removed 5 bases at V and 5 bases at J, leaving 11 bases unmatched. The CDR3 length is 15 residues. CDR1 is LNHDA and CDR2 is SQIVND in the germline V gene (reference sequence). Combining the CDR3 with reference TRBV19 and TRBJ1-1 gives the whole variable domain DGGITQSPKYLFRKEGQNVTLSCEQNLNHDAMYWYRQDPGQGLRLIYYSQIVNDFQKGDIAEGYSVSREKKESFPLTVTSAQKNPTAFYLCASSLSGGTRTEAFFGQGTRLTVV.